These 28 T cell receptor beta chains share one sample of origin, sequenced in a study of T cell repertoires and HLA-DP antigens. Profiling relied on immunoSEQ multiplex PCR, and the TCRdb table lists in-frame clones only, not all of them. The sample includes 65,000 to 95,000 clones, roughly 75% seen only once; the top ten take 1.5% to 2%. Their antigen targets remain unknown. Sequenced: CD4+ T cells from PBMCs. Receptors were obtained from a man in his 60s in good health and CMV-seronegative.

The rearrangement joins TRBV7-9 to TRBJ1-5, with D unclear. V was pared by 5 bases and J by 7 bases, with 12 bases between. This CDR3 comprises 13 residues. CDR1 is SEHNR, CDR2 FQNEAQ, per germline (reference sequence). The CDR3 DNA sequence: TGTGCCAGCAGCACCGGCCCGTTCCAGCCCCAGCATTTT. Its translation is CASSTGPFQPQHF. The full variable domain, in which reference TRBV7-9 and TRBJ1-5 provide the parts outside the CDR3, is DTGVSQNPRHKITKRGQNVTFRCDPISEHNRLYWYRQTLGQGPEFLTYFQNEAQLEKSRLLSDRFSAERPKGSFSTLEIQRTEQGDSAMYLCASSTGPFQPQHFGDGTRLSIL.

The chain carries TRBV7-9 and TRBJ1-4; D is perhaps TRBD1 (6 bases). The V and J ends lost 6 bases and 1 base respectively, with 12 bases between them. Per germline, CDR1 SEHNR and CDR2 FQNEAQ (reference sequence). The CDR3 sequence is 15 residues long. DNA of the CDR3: TGTGCCAGCAGTCCGGGACAACTAACTAATGAAAAACTGTTTTTT. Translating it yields CASSPGQLTNEKLFF.

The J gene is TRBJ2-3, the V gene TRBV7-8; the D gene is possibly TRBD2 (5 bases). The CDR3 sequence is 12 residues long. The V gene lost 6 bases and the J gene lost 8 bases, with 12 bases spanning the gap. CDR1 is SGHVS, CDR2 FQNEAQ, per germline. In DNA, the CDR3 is TGTGCCAGCAGTGTAAGAGGAGGTACGCAGTATTTT. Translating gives CASSVRGGTQYF.

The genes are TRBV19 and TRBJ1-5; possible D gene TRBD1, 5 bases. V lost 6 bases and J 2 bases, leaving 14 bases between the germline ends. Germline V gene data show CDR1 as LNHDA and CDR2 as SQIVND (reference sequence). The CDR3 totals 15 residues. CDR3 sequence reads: CASRTLGGGNQPQHF. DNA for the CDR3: TGTGCCAGTAGGACCTTGGGGGGGGGCAATCAGCCCCAGCATTTT.

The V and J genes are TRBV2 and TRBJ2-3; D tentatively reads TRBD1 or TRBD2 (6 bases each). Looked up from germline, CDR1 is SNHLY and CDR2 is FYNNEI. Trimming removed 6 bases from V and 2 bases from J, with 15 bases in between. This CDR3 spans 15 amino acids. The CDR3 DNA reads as TGTGCCAGCAGACCACCCGGGGGCATCACAGATACGCAGTATTTT. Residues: CASRPPGGITDTQYF.

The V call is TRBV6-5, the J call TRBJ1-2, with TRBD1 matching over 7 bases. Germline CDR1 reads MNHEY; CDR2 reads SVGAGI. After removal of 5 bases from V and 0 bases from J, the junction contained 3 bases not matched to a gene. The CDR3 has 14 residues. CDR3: CASSVDRANYGYTF. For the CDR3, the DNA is TGTGCCAGCAGTGTAGACAGGGCTAACTATGGCTACACCTTC.

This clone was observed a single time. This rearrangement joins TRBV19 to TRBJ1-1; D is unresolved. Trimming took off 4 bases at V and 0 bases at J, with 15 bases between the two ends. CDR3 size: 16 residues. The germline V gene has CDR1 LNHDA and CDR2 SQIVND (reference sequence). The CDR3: CASSSILSLMNTEAFF. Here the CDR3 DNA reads TGTGCCAGTAGTAGTATACTTAGTTTGATGAACACTGAAGCTTTCTTT.

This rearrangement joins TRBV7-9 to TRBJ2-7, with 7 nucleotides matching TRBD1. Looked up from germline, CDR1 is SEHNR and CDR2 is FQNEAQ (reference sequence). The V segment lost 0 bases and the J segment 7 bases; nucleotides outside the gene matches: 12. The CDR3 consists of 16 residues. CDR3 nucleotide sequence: TGTGCCAGCAGCTTAGCCCGACAGGGATCGACGGGTGAGCAGTACTTC. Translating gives CASSLARQGSTGEQYF.

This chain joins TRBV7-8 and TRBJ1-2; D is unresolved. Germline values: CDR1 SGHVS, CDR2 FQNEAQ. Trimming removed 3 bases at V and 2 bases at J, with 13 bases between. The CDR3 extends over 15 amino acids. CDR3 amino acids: CASSLNHRPNYGYTF. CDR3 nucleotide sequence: TGTGCCAGCAGCTTGAATCACAGACCCAACTATGGCTACACCTTC.

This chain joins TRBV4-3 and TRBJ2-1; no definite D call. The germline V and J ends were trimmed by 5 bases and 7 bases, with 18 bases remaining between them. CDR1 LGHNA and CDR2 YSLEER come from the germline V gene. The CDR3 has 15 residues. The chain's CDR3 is CASSASGLGQNEQFF. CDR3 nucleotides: TGCGCCAGCAGCGCTTCGGGTCTCGGCCAGAATGAGCAGTTCTTC.

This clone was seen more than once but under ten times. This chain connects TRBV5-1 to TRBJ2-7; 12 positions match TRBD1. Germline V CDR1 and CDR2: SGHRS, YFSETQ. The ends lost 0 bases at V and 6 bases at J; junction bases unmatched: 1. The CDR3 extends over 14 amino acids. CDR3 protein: CASSLGDRGPEQYF. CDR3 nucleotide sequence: TGCGCCAGCAGCTTGGGGGACAGGGGGCCCGAGCAGTACTTC.

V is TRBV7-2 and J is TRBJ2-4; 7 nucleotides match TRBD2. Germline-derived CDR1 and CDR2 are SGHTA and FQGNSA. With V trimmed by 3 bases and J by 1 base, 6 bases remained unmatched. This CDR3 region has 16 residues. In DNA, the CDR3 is TGTGCCAGCAGCTTGGGGGGAGGGCTGGCCAAAAACATTCAGTACTTC. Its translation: CASSLGGGLAKNIQYF.

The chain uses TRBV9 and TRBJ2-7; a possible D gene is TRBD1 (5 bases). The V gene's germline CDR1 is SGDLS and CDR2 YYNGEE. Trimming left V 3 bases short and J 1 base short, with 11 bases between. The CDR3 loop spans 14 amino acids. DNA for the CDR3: TGTGCCAGCAGCGGAACAGGCCCGTCCTACGAGCAGTACGTC. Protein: CASSGTGPSYEQYV.

CDR3 nucleotides: TGTGCCAGCACATGGGGGAGCGAGCAGTACGTC. Translated: CASTWGSEQYV. The rearrangement links TRBV6-6 to TRBJ2-7; D may correspond to TRBD1 or TRBD2 (5 bases each). Germline-derived CDR1 and CDR2 are MNHNY and SVGAGI (reference sequence). The CDR3 totals 11 residues. Trimming left V 7 bases short and J 6 bases short, with 10 bases between.

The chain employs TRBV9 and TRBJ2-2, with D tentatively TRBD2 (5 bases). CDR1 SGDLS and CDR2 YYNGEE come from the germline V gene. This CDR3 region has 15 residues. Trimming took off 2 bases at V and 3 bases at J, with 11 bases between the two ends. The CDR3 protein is CASSVGLADTGELFF. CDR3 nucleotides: TGTGCCAGCAGCGTCGGGCTAGCAGACACCGGGGAGCTGTTTTTT.

The CDR3 bases are TGCAGCGTTCTCGATCGGGGGGATGGCTACACCTTC. It specifies CSVLDRGDGYTF. V gene TRBV29-1 combines with J gene TRBJ1-2; a weak D match, TRBD1 (5 bases). V was shortened by 5 bases and J by 6 bases, with 13 bases between the two germline ends. Germline V gives CDR1 SQVTM, CDR2 ANQGSEA. There are 12 residues in the CDR3.

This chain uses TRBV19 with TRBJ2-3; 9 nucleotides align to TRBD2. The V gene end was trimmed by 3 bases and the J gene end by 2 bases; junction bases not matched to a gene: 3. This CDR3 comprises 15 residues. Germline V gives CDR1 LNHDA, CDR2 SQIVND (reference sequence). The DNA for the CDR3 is TGTGCCAGTAGTATCCAGCGGGGGGACACAGATACGCAGTATTTT. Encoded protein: CASSIQRGDTDTQYF.

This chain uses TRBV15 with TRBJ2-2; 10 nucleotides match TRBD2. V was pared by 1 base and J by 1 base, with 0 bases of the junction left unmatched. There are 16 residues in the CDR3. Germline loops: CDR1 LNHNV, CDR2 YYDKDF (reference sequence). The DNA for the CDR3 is TGTGCCACCAGCAGAGTAGCGGGAGGGAACACCGGGGAGCTGTTTTTT. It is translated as CATSRVAGGNTGELFF. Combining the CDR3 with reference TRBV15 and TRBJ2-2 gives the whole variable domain DAMVIQNPRYQVTQFGKPVTLSCSQTLNHNVMYWYQQKSSQAPKLLFHYYDKDFNNEADTPDNFQSRRPNTSFCFLDIRSPGLGDTAMYLCATSRVAGGNTGELFFGEGSRLTVL.

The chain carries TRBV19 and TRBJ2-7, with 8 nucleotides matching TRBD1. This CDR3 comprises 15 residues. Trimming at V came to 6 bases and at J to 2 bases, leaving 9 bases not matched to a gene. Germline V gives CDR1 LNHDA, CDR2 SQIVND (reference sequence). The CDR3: CASRPQGALAYEQYF. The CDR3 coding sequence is TGTGCCAGTAGGCCGCAGGGGGCGTTGGCCTACGAGCAGTACTTC.

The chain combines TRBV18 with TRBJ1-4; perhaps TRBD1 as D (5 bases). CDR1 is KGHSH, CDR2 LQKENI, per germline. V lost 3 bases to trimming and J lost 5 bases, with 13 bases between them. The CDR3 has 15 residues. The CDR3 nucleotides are TGTGCCAGCTCACCGCCGGGACGGAGGAATGAAAAACTGTTTTTT. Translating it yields CASSPPGRRNEKLFF.

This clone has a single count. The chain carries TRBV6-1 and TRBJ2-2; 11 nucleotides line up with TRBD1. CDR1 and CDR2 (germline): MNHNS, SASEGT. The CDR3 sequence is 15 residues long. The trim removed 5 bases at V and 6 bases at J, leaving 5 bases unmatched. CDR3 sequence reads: CASSWTGGRAGELFF. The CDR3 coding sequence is TGTGCCAGCAGTTGGACAGGGGGCCGGGCCGGGGAGCTGTTTTTT.

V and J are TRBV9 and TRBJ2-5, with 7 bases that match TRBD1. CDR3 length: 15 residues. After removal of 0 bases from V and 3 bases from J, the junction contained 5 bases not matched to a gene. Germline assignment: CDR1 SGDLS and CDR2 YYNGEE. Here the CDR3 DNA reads TGTGCCAGCAGCGTAGCGGCCGGGACAGAAGAGACCCAGTACTTC. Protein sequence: CASSVAAGTEETQYF.

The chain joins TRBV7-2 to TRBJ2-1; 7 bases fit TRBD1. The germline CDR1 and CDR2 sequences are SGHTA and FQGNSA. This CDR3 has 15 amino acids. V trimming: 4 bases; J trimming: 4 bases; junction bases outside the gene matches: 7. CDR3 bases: TGTGCCAGCAGCTCCGACAGGGCCCCTTACAATGAGCAGTTCTTC. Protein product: CASSSDRAPYNEQFF.

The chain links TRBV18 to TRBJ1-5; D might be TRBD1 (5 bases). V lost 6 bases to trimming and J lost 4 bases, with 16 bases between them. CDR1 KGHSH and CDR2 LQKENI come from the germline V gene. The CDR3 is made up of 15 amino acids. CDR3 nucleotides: TGTGCCAGCTCGCCTGGGCAGGGTGAGAATCAGCCCCAGCATTTT. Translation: CASSPGQGENQPQHF. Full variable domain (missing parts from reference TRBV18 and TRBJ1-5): NAGVMQNPRHLVRRRGQEARLRCSPMKGHSHVYWYRQLPEEGLKFMVYLQKENIIDESGMPKERFSAEFPKEGPSILRIQQVVRGDSAAYFCASSPGQGENQPQHFGDGTRLSIL.

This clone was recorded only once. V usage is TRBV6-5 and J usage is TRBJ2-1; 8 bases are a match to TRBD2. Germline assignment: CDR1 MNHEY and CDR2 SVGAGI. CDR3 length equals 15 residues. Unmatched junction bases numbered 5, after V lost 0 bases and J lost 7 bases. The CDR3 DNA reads TGTGCCAGCAGTTACTCCGGACTAGCAGGGAATGAGCAGTTCTTC. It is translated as CASSYSGLAGNEQFF.

In nucleotides, the CDR3 is TGTGCCCGCTCTAGCGGTCTACAGGATACGCAGTATTTT. This translates into CARSSGLQDTQYF. The chain recombines TRBV30 with TRBJ2-3; 7 bases are a match to TRBD2. There are 13 residues in the CDR3. Germline CDR1 GTSNPN, CDR2 SVGIG (reference sequence). With V trimmed by 8 bases and J by 6 bases, 11 bases remained unmatched.

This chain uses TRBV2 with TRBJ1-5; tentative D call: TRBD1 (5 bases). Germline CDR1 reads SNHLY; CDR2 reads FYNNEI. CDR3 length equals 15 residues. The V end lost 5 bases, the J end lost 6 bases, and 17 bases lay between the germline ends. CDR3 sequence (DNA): TGTGCCAGCAGTCGGGACGGGGGGTTGGGTCAGCCCCAGCATTTT. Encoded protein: CASSRDGGLGQPQHF.

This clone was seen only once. The CDR3 sequence: CASSLGQGGEQYF. CDR3 DNA: TGTGCCAGCAGCTTAGGACAGGGGGGCGAGCAGTACTTC. The chain links TRBV11-2 to TRBJ2-7; 9 bases fit TRBD1. V lost 1 base, J lost 6 bases, and 1 base stayed unmatched. There are 13 residues in the CDR3. Germline CDR1 is SGHAT and CDR2 is FQNNGV. Full variable domain (missing parts from reference TRBV11-2 and TRBJ2-7): EAGVAQSPRYKIIEKRQSVAFWCNPISGHATLYWYQQILGQGPKLLIQFQNNGVVDDSQLPKDRFSAERLKGVDSTLKIQPAKLEDSAVYLCASSLGQGGEQYFGPGTRLTVT.